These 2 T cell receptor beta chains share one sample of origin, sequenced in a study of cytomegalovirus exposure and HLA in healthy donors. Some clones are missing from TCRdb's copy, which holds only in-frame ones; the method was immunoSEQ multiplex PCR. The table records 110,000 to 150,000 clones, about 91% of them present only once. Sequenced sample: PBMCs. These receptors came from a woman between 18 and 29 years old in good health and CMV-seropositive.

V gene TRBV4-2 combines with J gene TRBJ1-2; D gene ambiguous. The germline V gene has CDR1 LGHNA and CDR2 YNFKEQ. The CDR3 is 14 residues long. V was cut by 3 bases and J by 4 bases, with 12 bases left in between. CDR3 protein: CASSQVPAGYGYTF. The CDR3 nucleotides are TGTGCCAGCAGCCAGGTGCCTGCCGGCTATGGCTACACCTTC.

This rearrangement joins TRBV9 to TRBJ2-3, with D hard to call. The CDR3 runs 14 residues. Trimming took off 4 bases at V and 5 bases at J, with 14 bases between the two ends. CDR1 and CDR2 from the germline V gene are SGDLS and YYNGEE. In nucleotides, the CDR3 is TGTGCCAGCAGCACCAGCCCCCGACTAGATACGCAGTATTTT. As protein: CASSTSPRLDTQYF.